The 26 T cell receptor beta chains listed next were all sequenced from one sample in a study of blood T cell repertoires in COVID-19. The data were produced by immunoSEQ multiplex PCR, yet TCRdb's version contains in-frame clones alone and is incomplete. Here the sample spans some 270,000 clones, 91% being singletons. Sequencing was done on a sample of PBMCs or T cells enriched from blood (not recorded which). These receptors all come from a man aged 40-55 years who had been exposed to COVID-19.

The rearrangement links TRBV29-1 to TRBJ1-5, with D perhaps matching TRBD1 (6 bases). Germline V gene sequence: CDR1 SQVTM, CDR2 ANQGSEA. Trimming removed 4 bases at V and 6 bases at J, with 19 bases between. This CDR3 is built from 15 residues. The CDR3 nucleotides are TGCAGCGTTGCCGAGGGGAGGGGGAGCGGTCAGCCCCAGCATTTT. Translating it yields CSVAEGRGSGQPQHF.

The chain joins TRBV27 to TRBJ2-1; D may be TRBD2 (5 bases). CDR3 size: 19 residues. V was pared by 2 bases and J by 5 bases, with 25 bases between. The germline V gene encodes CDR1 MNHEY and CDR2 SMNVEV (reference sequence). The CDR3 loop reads CASSLGWRAGPLRNNEQFF. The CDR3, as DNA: TGTGCCAGCAGTTTAGGGTGGCGCGCGGGCCCCCTACGAAACAATGAGCAGTTCTTC.

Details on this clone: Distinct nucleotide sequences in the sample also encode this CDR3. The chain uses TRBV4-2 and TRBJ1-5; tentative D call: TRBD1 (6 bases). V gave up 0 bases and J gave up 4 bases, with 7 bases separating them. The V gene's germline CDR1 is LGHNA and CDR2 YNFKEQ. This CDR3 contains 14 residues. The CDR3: CASSQDRGNQPQHF. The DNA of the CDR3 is TGTGCCAGCAGCCAAGACAGGGGAAATCAGCCCCAGCATTTT.

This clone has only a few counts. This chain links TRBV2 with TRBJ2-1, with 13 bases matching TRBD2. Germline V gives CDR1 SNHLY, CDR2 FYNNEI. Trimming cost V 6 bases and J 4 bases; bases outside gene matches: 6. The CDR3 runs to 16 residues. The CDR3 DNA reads TGTGCCAGCAGCACCCCGGGACTAGCGGGGTACAATGAGCAGTTCTTC. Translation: CASSTPGLAGYNEQFF.

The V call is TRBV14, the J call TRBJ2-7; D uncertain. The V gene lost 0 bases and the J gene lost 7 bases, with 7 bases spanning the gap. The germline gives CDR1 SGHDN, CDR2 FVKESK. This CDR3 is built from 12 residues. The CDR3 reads CASSQDSAEQYF. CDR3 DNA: TGTGCCAGCAGCCAAGACTCCGCGGAGCAGTACTTC.

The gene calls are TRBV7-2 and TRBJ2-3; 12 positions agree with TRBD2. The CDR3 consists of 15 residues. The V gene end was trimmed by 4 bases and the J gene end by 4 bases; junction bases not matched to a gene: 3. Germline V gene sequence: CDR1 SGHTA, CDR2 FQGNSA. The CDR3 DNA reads TGTGCCAGCAGCTCGACTAGCGGGAGATCAGATACGCAGTATTTT. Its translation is CASSSTSGRSDTQYF.

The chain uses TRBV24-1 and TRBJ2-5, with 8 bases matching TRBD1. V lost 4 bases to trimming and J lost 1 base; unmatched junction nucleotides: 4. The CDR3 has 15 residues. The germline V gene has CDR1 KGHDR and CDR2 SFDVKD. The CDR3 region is CATSDLGQGQETQYF. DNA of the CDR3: TGTGCCACCAGTGACCTAGGACAGGGCCAAGAGACCCAGTACTTC.

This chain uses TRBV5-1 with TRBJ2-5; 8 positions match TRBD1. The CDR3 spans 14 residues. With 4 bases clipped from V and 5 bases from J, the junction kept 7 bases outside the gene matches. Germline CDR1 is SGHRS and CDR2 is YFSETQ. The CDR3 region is CASSVQGAWETQYF. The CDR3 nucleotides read TGCGCCAGCAGCGTTCAGGGGGCGTGGGAGACCCAGTACTTC.

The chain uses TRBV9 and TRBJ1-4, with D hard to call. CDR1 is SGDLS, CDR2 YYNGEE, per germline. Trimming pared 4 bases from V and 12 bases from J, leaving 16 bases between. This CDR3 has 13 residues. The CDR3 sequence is CASSPGSQKELFF. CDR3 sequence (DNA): TGTGCCAGCAGCCCGGGATCACAAAAGGAACTGTTTTTT.

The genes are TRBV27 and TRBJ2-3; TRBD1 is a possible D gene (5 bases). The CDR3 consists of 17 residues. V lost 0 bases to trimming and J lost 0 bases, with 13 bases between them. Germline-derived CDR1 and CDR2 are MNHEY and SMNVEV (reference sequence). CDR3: CASSLSPVAGSTDTQYF. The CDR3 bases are TGTGCCAGCAGTTTATCGCCAGTGGCAGGGAGCACAGATACGCAGTATTTT.

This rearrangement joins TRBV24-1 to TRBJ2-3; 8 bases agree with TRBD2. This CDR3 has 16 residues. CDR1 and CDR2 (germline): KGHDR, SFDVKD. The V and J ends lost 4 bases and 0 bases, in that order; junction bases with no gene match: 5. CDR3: CATSDSLAGSTDTQYF. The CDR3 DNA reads TGTGCCACCAGTGACAGCTTAGCGGGAAGCACAGATACGCAGTATTTT.

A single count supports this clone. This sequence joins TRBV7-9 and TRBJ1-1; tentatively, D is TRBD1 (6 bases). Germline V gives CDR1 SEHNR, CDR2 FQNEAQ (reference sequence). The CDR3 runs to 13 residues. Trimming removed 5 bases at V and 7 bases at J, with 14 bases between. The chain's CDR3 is CASSPRTAIEAFF. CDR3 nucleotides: TGTGCCAGCAGCCCGCGGACAGCGATTGAAGCTTTCTTT.

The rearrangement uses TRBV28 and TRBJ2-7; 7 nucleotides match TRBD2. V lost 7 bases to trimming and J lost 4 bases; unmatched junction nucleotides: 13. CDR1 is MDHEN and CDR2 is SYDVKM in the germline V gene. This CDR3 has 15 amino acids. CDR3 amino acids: CASTKEGGSSYEQYF. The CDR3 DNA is TGTGCCAGCACGAAGGAGGGCGGGAGTAGTTACGAGCAGTACTTC.

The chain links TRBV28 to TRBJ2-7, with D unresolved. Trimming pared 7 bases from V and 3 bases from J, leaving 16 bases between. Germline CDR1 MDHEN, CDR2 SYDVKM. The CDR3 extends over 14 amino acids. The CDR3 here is CASIDSRLNYEQYF. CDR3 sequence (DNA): TGTGCCAGCATCGATTCTAGACTCAACTACGAGCAGTACTTC.

CDR3 nucleotide sequence: TGTGCCAGCAGTGGACTGGGGGGAGACTATGGCTACACCTTC. It is translated as CASSGLGGDYGYTF. The V call is TRBV9, the J call TRBJ1-2, with a tentative D call TRBD1 (5 bases). The CDR3 spans 14 residues. V dropped 5 bases and J dropped 3 bases, with 14 bases sitting between them. Germline V lookup: CDR1 SGDLS, CDR2 YYNGEE.

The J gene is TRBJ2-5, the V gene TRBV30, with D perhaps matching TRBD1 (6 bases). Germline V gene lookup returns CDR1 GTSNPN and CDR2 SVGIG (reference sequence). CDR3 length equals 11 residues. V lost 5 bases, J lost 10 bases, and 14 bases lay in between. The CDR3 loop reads CAWGQQGNQYF. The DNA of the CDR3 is TGTGCCTGGGGCCAGCAGGGGAACCAGTACTTC.

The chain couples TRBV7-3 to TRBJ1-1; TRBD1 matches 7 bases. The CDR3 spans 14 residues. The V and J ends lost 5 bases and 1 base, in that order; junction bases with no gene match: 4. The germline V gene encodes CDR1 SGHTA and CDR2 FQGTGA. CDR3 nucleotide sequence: TGTGCCAGCAGCACCACAGGGGAGAACACTGAAGCTTTCTTT. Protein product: CASSTTGENTEAFF.

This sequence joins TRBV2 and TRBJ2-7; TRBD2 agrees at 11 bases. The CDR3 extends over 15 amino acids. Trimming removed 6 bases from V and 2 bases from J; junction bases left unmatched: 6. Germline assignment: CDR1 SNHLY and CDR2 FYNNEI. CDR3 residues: CASRALAGEPYEQYF. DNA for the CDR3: TGTGCCAGCAGGGCACTAGCGGGAGAACCCTACGAGCAGTACTTC.

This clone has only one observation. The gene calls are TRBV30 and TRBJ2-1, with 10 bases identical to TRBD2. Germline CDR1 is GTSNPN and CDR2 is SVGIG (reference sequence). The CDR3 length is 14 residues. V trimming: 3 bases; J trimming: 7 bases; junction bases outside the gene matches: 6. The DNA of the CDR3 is TGTGCCTGGAGCCGAGCGGGAGGGTGGAATGAGCAGTTCTTC. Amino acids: CAWSRAGGWNEQFF.

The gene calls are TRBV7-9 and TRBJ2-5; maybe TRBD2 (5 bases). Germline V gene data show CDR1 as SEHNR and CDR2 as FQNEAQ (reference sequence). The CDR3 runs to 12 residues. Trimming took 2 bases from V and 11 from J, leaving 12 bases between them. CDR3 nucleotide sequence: TGTGCCAGCAGCTTAAAGGCCGGGGATCAGTACTTC. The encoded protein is CASSLKAGDQYF.

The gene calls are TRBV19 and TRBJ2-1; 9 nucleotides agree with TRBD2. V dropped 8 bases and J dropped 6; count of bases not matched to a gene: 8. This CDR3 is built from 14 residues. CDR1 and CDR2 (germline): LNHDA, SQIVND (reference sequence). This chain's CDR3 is CASGIAGVVNEQFF. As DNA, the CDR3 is TGTGCCAGTGGGATAGCGGGAGTTGTCAATGAGCAGTTCTTC.

The CDR3 sequence is CASSLAGGSLTDTQYF. The CDR3 DNA is TGTGCCAGCAGCTTAGCGGGCGGGAGTTTAACAGATACGCAGTATTTT. V gene TRBV7-2 combines with J gene TRBJ2-3, with 7 bases matching TRBD2. The CDR3 length is 16 residues. V lost 0 bases to trimming and J lost 3 bases; unmatched junction nucleotides: 6. Germline CDR1 and CDR2: SGHTA and FQGNSA.

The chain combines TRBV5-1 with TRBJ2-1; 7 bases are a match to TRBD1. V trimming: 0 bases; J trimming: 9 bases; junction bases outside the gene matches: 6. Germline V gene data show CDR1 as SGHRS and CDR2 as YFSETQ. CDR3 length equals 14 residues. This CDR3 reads CASSLGVAGGEQFF. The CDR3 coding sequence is TGCGCCAGCAGCTTGGGCGTCGCAGGGGGTGAGCAGTTCTTC.

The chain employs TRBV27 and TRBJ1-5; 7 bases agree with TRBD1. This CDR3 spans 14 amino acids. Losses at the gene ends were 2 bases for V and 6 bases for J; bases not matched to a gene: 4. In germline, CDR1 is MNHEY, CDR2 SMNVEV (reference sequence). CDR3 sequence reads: CASSLNQGGQPQHF. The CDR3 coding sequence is TGTGCCAGCAGTTTAAATCAGGGGGGTCAGCCCCAGCATTTT.

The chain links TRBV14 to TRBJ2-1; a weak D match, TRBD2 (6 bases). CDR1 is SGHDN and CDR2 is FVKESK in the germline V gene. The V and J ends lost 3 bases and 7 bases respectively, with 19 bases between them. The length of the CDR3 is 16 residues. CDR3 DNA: TGTGCCAGCAGCCATAAGACTAGATTATTTGTGAATGAGCAGTTCTTC. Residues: CASSHKTRLFVNEQFF.

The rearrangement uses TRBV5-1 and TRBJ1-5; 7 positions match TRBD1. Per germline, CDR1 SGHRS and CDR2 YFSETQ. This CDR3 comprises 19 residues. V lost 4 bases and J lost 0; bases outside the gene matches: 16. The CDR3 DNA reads TGCGCCAGCAGCCCTAGTTTTAACAGAACAGGGGATAGCAATCAGCCCCAGCATTTT. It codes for CASSPSFNRTGDSNQPQHF.